These 15 T cell receptor delta chains share one sample of origin, sequenced in a study of γδ T cells in repeated Plasmodium falciparum infection. Gammadelta T cells were flow-sorted from PBMC into Vgamma9/Vdelta2+ and Vdelta2-negative populations for bulk analysis. TCRdb called clones from the multiplex PCR reads again using CATT. The data show under 60,000 delta-chain clones, over 1.5% seen once. Material for sequencing was gamma-delta T cells from blood. The receptors come from a pool of human donors (malaria-infected and uninfected, not separated).

This clone appeared a few times. The protein held in TCRdb is that of a much larger clone and does not match this DNA's translation at residue 11, likely because of a read error; the protein shown is translated from the DNA. This chain connects TRDV1 to TRDJ1; no firm D call. This CDR3 spans 17 amino acids. The germline V gene encodes CDR1 TSWWSYY and CDR2 QGS. V was pared by 4 bases and J by 1 base, with 19 bases between. Written as DNA, the CDR3 is TGTGCTCTTGGGGGCTGGCGGCAGTTGGTTTGCACCGATAAACTCATCTTT. Translated: CALGGWRQLVCTDKLIF.

In its sample, this clone was seen many times. At residue 3, the translated DNA and the protein in TCRdb do not agree; the protein given here is derived from the DNA. V usage is TRDV1 and J usage is TRDJ1; D gene unclear. TCRdb carries no J gene annotation; the J gene was assigned here by matching the DNA with germline. The V gene's germline CDR1 is TSWWSYY and CDR2 QGS. Trimming stripped 2 bases from V and 1 base from J, with 11 bases between. This CDR3 has 15 residues. The CDR3 DNA reads as TGTGCTCTTGGGGAATGCCCTCGGGGCACCGATAAACTCATCTTT. Amino acids: CALGECPRGTDKLIF.

This clone was counted many times. The V gene is TRDV1, the J gene TRDJ1; TRDD3 matches at 13 bases. Per germline, CDR1 TSWWSYY and CDR2 QGS. This CDR3 has 20 amino acids. J lost 0 bases, V lost 5 bases, and 15 bases had no gene match. CDR3 coding DNA: TGTGCTCTTGGGAGCTTCCCCTACTGGGGGATACGGGGGTACACCGATAAACTCATCTTT. Translating gives CALGSFPYWGIRGYTDKLIF.

This clone was detected a few times. For this DNA, TCRdb reports the protein of a much larger clone, which diverges at residue 6, most likely from a read error; the protein presented here is translated directly from the DNA. The chain employs TRDV1 and TRDJ1; 8 bases agree with TRDD3. As TCRdb names no J gene, one was assigned here on the basis of a DNA match to germline. V shed 2 bases, J shed 0 bases, and the junction held 20 bases outside the gene matches. Germline V gene sequence: CDR1 TSWWSYY, CDR2 QGS. CDR3 length: 21 amino acids. CDR3 DNA: TGTGCTCTTGGGGAATCGGCCTTCCCGAATACTGGGGGCACTTACACCGATAAACTCATCTTT. Translated: CALGESAFPNTGGTYTDKLIF.

Regarding this clone: This DNA translates differently at residue 9 from the TCRdb protein, which is that of a much larger clone; a read error is likely, and the protein shown is the DNA's own translation. This chain's CDR3 is CALGEPGAPRSGGSSDKLIF. The DNA of the CDR3 is TGTGCTCTTGGGGAACCGGGGGCCCCACGCTCCGGGGGATCAAGCGATAAACTCATCTTT. The rearrangement joins TRDV1 to TRDJ1; 7 bases match TRDD3. With 1 base clipped from V and 4 bases from J, the junction kept 21 bases outside the gene matches. Germline V gives CDR1 TSWWSYY, CDR2 QGS. CDR3 length equals 20 residues.

With regard to this clone: TCRdb lists the protein of a much larger clone for this DNA, which differs at residue 14, so this is likely a read error; the protein given here is translated from the DNA itself. V is TRDV1 and J is TRDJ1; the match to TRDD3 covers 9 bases. The J gene was missing in TCRdb and was found by matching the end of the DNA to germline. Germline V CDR1 and CDR2: TSWWSYY, QGS. Germline trimming cut 7 bases from V and 9 bases from J; bases unmatched to any gene: 27. CDR3 length: 19 residues. Here the CDR3 DNA reads TGTGCTCTTGTCCCGACCCCCTCAGAGGGGATACGCGAGACCCGGGAACTCATCTTT. Amino acids: CALVPTPSEGIRETRELIF.

This clone has a handful of counts. A read error is the likely source, as a far larger clone sits one nucleotide away. This same CDR3 is encoded by further DNA sequences in the sample. The chain links TRDV2 to TRDJ1; 11 positions agree with TRDD3. Here the J gene came from matching the DNA to germline, since TCRdb omits it. V shed 3 bases, J shed 5 bases, and the junction held 13 bases outside the gene matches. The germline V gene encodes CDR1 GEAIGNYY and CDR2 EKD. This CDR3 spans 17 amino acids. The CDR3 is CACDLLGDNVNADKLIF. The CDR3 bases are TGTGCCTGTGACTTACTGGGGGATAACGTAAATGCAGATAAACTCATCTTT.

This clone was counted a few times. The protein TCRdb lists belongs to a much larger clone and differs from this DNA's translation at residue 4, which points to a read error; the protein shown is made from the DNA. The chain's CDR3 is CALEEYLGDLYTDKLIF. In DNA, the CDR3 is TGTGCTCTTGAGGAATATCTGGGGGATCTATACACCGATAAACTCATCTTT. The chain combines TRDV1 with TRDJ1; 9 bases are a match to TRDD3. The J gene is absent in TCRdb and was assigned here via DNA matching to germline. This CDR3 comprises 17 residues. Germline-derived CDR1 and CDR2 are TSWWSYY and QGS.

There are many counts of this clone. A much larger clone differs by one base, so this may be a read error. This chain joins TRDV2 and TRDJ1; a possible D gene is TRDD2 (5 bases). The V end was cut by 6 bases, the J end by 3 bases, with 16 bases between. The CDR3 loop spans 14 amino acids. The germline V gene encodes CDR1 GEAIGNYY and CDR2 EKD. CDR3 loop: CACNFPSLPDKLIF. The DNA for the CDR3 is TGTGCCTGTAACTTCCCCTCTCTGCCCGATAAACTCATCTTT.

On this clone itself: A far larger clone differs by one base, so this is likely a read error. The same CDR3 can be traced to other DNA sequences in this sample. The CDR3 DNA follows: TGTGCCTGTGACCCCATCGAACCCCACACCGATAAACTCATCTTT. Encoded protein: CACDPIEPHTDKLIF. The genes are TRDV2 and TRDJ1; no clear D gene. Since TCRdb gives no J gene, matching the DNA to germline was used here to assign it. Germline V CDR1 and CDR2: GEAIGNYY, EKD. Trimming cost V 3 bases and J 0 bases, with 13 bases left between them. The CDR3 is made up of 15 amino acids.

Turning to this clone: A far larger clone is just one base off, so this is likely a read error. The same CDR3 arises from other DNA sequences in this sample as well. V gene TRDV2 was called; the J gene was not; the table's TRDD3 call for D was not verified on the DNA. The CDR3 is 16 amino acids. Germline V gene lookup returns CDR1 GEAIGNYY and CDR2 EKD. This chain's CDR3 is CACDTLVGDYTDKLIF. DNA of the CDR3: TGTGCCTGTGACACCTTGGTGGGTGACTACACCGATAAGCTCATCTTT.

Remarks on this clone: TCRdb's protein for this DNA is that of a much larger clone and differs from the translation at residue 10, likely a read error; the protein shown is the DNA translation. The chain uses TRDV3 and TRDJ1; TRDD2 aligns across 9 bases. The germline V gene encodes CDR1 TVYSNPD and CDR2 GDNSRS (reference sequence). With V trimmed by 0 bases and J by 1 base, 24 bases remained unmatched. The CDR3 extends over 21 amino acids. This CDR3 reads CAFSEPSYLPGDPPITDKLIF. In nucleotides, the CDR3 is TGTGCCTTTAGTGAGCCTTCCTACTTGCCGGGGGACCCTCCTATCACCGATAAACTCATCTTT.

As regards this clone: Translating this DNA gives a protein that differs at residue 12 from the TCRdb one, which belongs to a much larger clone; a read error is likely, and the protein shown is this translation. CDR3 nucleotide sequence: TGTGCTCTTGGGGAACCCACCTTTTTCTGTCCTGACTGGGGGATACCCTGCTACACCGATAAACTCATCTTT. This translates into CALGEPTFFCPDWGIPCYTDKLIF. The rearrangement joins TRDV1 to TRDJ1; 12 bases are shared with TRDD3. TCRdb records no J gene; here it was assigned by comparing the DNA to germline. Germline CDR1 TSWWSYY, CDR2 QGS. The CDR3 totals 24 residues. Trimming at V came to 1 base and at J to 0 bases, leaving 24 bases not matched to a gene.

This clone has more than one count but fewer than ten. This DNA's translation and the protein TCRdb lists, from a much larger clone, do not match at residue 15, likely due to a read error; the protein shown is translated from the DNA. The J gene went uncalled, whereas the V gene is TRDV1; TRDD3, as called in the table, went unchecked against the DNA. The CDR3 sequence is 17 residues long. Germline CDR1 is TSWWSYY and CDR2 is QGS. In DNA, the CDR3 is TGTGCTCTTGGGGGAATAGGGGGGGATCTGTACACCGATAAATTCATCTTT. Encoded protein: CALGGIGGDLYTDKFIF.

As concerns this clone: It differs at one base from a far larger clone, so likely a read error. The sample contains more than one DNA sequence encoding this CDR3. The V gene call is TRDV2, and the J gene call is absent; the table's TRDD3 call for D was not verified on the DNA. Germline assignment: CDR1 GEAIGNYY and CDR2 EKD. The CDR3 spans 17 residues. The CDR3 protein is CACDLLGDNVNADKLIF. For the CDR3, the DNA is TGTGCCTGTGACTTACTGGGGGATAACGTAAATGCCGATAAACTCATTTTT.